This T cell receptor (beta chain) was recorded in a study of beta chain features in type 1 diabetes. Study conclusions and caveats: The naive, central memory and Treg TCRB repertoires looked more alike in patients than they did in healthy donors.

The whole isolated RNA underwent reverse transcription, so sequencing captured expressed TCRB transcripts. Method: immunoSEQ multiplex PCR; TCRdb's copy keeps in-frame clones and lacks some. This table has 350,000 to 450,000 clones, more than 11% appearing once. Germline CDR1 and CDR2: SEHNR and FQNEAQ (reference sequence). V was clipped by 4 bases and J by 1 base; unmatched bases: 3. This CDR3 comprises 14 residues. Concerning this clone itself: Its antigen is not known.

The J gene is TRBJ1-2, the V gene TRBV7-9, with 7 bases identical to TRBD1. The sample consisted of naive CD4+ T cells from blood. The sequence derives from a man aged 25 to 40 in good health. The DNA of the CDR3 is TGTGCCAGCAGCTCGACAGGGATTAACTATGGCTACACCTTC. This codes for CASSSTGINYGYTF.